This TCR beta chain was sequenced in a study of Ad26.COV2.S vaccination and SARS-CoV-2 variants. TCRdb's table, derived via immunoSEQ multiplex PCR, lists solely in-frame clones and lacks some. This repertoire shows hundreds of thousands of clones, 85% to 90% found once; its top ten account for about 5%. Treatment denoted: around 19 received Ad26.COV2.S at low or high dose, single or two shots; roughly 5 received placebo; per-sample allocation not given. Sample collection was performed on day 63 after the first vaccine or placebo injection. The administered vaccine (an Ad26 vector) expressed Wuhan-strain SARS-CoV-2 spike. The sequence was obtained from a person aged 18-65 years who received the Ad26.COV2.S COVID-19 vaccine or a placebo. Sequenced here: peripheral blood, sampled in a trial of Ad26.COV2.S vaccine versus placebo.

CDR3 in DNA: TGTGCCAGCAGTGAAAGGGACAGGGGTCCCTATATCGATGGCTACACCTTC. Encoded protein: CASSERDRGPYIDGYTF. This rearrangement joins TRBV25-1 to TRBJ1-2; the match to TRBD1 covers 10 bases. J gave up 6 bases and V 2 bases, and 12 bases lay outside the gene matches. Germline CDR1 MGHDK, CDR2 SYGVNS. The CDR3 is 17 residues long.